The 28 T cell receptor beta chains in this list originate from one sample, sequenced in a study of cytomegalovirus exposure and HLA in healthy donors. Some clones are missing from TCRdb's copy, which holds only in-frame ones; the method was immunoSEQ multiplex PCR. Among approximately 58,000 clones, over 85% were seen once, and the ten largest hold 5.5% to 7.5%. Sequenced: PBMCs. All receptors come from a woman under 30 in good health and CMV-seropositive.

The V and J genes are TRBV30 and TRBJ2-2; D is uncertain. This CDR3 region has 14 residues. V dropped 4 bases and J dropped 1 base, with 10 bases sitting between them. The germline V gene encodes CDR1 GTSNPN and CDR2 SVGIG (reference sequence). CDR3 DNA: TGTGCCTGGATGAGTGGTCAGAACACCGGGGAGCTGTTTTTT. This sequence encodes CAWMSGQNTGELFF.

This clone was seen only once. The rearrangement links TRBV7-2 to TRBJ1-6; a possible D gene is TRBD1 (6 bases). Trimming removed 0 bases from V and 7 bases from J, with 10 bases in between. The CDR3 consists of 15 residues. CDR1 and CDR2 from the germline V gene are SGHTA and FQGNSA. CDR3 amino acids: CASSLARGHNSPLHF. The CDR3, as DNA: TGTGCCAGCAGCTTAGCACGGGGACACAATTCACCCCTCCACTTT. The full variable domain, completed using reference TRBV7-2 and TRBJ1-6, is GAGVSQSPSNKVTEKGKDVELRCDPISGHTALYWYRQSLGQGLEFLIYFQGNSAPDKSGLPSDRFSAERTGGSVSTLTIQRTQQEDSAVYLCASSLARGHNSPLHFGNGTRLTVT.

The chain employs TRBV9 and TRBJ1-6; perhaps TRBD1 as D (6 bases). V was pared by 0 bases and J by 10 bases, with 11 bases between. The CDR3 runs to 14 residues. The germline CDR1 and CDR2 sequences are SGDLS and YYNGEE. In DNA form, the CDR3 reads TGTGCCAGCAGCGTAGTCCAAGGGGGATCACCCCTCCACTTT. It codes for CASSVVQGGSPLHF.

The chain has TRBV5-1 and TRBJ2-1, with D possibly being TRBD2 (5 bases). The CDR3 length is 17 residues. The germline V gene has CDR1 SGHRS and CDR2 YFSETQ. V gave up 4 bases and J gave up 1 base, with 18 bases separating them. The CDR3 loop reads CASSLGGLAFSYNEQFF. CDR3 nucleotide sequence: TGCGCCAGCAGCCTCGGAGGCCTAGCCTTTTCCTACAATGAGCAGTTCTTC. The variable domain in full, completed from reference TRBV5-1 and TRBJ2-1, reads KAGVTQTPRYLIKTRGQQVTLSCSPISGHRSVSWYQQTPGQGLQFLFEYFSETQRNKGNFPGRFSGRQFSNSRSEMNVSTLELGDSALYLCASSLGGLAFSYNEQFFGPGTRLTVL.

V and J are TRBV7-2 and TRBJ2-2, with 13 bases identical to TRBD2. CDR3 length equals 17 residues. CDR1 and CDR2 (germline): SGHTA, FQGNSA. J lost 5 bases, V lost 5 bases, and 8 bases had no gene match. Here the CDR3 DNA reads TGTGCCAGCAGCCTGAAACTAGCGGGAGGGCGAACCGGGGAGCTGTTTTTT. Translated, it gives CASSLKLAGGRTGELFF. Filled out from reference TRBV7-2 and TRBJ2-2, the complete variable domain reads GAGVSQSPSNKVTEKGKDVELRCDPISGHTALYWYRQSLGQGLEFLIYFQGNSAPDKSGLPSDRFSAERTGGSVSTLTIQRTQQEDSAVYLCASSLKLAGGRTGELFFGEGSRLTVL.

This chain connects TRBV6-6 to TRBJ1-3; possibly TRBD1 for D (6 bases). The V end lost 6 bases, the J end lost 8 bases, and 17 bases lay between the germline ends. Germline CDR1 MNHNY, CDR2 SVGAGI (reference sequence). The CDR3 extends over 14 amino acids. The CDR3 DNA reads TGTGCCAGCAGCAAGACAGGCTATTTCGACACCATATATTTT. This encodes CASSKTGYFDTIYF.

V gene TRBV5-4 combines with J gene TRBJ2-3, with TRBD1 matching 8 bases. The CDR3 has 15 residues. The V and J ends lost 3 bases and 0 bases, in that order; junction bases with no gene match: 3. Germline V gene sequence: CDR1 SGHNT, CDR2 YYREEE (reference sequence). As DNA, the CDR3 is TGTGCCAGCAGCTCGGGACAGGCTAGCACAGATACGCAGTATTTT. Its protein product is CASSSGQASTDTQYF. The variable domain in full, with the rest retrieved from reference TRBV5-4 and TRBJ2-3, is ETGVTQSPTHLIKTRGQQVTLRCSSQSGHNTVSWYQQALGQGPQFIFQYYREEENGRGNFPPRFSGLQFPNYSSELNVNALELDDSALYLCASSSGQASTDTQYFGPGTRLTVL.

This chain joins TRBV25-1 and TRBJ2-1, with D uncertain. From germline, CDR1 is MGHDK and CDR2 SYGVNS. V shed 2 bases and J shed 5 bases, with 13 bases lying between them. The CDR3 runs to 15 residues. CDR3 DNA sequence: TGTGCCAGCAGTGAAATGTTCACTCCCAACAATGAGCAGTTCTTC. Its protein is CASSEMFTPNNEQFF. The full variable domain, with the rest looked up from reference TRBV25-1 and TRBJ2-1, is EADIYQTPRYLVIGTGKKITLECSQTMGHDKMYWYQQDPGMELHLIHYSYGVNSTEKGDLSSESTVSRIRTEHFPLTLESARPSHTSQYLCASSEMFTPNNEQFFGPGTRLTVL.

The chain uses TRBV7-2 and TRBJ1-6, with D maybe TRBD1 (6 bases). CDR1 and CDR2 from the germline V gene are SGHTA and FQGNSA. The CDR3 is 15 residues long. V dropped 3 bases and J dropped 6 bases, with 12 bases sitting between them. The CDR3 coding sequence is TGTGCCAGCAGCTTGGACAGCCCGAGTAATTCACCCCTCCACTTT. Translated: CASSLDSPSNSPLHF.

In DNA, the CDR3 is TGTGCCAGCAGTGAAGCGTGGACTAGCGGGGGCTACGAGCAGTACTTC. This sequence encodes CASSEAWTSGGYEQYF. V usage is TRBV6-1 and J usage is TRBJ2-7; TRBD2 matches at 13 bases. The CDR3 is 16 amino acids. Trimming removed 0 bases from V and 3 bases from J; junction bases left unmatched: 2. CDR1 MNHNS and CDR2 SASEGT come from the germline V gene.

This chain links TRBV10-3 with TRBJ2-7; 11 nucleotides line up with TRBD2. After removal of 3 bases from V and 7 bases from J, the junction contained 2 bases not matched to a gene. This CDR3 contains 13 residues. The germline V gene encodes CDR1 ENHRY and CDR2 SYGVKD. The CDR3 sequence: CAISDLAGGEQYF. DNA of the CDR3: TGTGCCATCAGTGATCTAGCGGGGGGAGAGCAGTACTTC.

The CDR3 region is CASSPPGGHEQYF. The CDR3 coding sequence is TGTGCCAGCAGCCCCCCTGGGGGCCACGAGCAGTACTTC. The chain uses TRBV6-1 and TRBJ2-7; D may be TRBD1 (6 bases). V was trimmed by 6 bases and J by 5 bases, leaving 14 bases between them. The germline gives CDR1 MNHNS, CDR2 SASEGT. The CDR3 is made up of 13 amino acids.

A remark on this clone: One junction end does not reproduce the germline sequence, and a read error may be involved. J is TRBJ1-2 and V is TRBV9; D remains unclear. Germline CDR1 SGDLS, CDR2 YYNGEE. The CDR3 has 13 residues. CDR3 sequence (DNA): TGTGCCAGCAGCGTAGGGGTCATGGACGGCGGGGCCTTC. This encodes CASSVGVMDGGAF.

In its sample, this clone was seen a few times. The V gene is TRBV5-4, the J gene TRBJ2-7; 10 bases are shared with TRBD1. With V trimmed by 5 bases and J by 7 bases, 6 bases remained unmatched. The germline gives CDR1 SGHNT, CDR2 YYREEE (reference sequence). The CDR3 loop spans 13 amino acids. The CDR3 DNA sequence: TGTGCCAGCAGTTTTGACAGGGGGCAGGAGCAGTACTTC. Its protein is CASSFDRGQEQYF.

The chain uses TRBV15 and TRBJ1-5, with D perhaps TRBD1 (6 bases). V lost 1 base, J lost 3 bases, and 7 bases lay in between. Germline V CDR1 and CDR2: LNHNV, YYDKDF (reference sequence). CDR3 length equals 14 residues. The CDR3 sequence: CATSRGGLNQPQHF. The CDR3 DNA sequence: TGTGCCACCAGCAGAGGGGGGCTCAATCAGCCCCAGCATTTT.

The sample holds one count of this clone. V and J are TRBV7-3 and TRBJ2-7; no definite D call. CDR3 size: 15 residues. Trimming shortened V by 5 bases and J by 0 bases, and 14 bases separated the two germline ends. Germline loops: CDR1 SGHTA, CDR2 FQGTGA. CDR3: CASSPMSASSYEQYF. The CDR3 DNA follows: TGTGCCAGCAGCCCCATGAGCGCGAGCTCCTACGAGCAGTACTTC.

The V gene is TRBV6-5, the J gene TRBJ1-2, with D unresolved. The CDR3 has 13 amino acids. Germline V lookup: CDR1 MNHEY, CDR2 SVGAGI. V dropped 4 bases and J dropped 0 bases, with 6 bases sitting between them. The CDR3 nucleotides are TGTGCCAGCAGTTCTAATACTAACTATGGCTACACCTTC. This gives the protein CASSSNTNYGYTF.

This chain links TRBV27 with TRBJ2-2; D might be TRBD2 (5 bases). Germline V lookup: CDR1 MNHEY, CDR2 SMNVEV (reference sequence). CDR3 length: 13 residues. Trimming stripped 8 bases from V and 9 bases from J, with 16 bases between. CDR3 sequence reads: CASAPSGSWELFF. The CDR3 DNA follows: TGTGCCAGCGCTCCCTCGGGGAGCTGGGAGCTGTTTTTT.

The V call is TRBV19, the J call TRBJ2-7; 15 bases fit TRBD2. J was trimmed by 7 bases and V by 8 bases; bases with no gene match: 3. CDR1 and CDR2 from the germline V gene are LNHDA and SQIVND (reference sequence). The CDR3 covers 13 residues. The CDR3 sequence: CASAGLAGGEQYF. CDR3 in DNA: TGTGCCAGTGCGGGACTAGCGGGAGGTGAGCAGTACTTC.

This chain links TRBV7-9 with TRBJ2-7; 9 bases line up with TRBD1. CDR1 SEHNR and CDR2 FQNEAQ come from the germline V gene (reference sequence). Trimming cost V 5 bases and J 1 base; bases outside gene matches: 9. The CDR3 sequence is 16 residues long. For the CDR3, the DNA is TGTGCCAGCAGCCCAGGACAGGGGTCGGCATCCTACGAGCAGTACTTC. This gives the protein CASSPGQGSASYEQYF. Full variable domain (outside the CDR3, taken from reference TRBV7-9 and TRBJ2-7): DTGVSQNPRHKITKRGQNVTFRCDPISEHNRLYWYRQTLGQGPEFLTYFQNEAQLEKSRLLSDRFSAERPKGSFSTLEIQRTEQGDSAMYLCASSPGQGSASYEQYFGPGTRLTVT.

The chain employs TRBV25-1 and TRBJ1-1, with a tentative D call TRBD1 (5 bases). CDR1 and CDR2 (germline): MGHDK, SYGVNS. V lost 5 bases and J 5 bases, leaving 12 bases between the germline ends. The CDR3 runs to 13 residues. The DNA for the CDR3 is TGTGCCAGCAGTACGCAGGGTGGGACTGAAGCTTTCTTT. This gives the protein CASSTQGGTEAFF.

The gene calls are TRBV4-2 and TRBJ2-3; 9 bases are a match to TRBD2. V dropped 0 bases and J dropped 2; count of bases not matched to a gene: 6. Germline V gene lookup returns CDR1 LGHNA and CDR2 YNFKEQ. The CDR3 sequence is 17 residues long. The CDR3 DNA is TGTGCCAGCAGCCAAGATATGGGCGGGGGGGCCACAGATACGCAGTATTTT. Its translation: CASSQDMGGGATDTQYF.

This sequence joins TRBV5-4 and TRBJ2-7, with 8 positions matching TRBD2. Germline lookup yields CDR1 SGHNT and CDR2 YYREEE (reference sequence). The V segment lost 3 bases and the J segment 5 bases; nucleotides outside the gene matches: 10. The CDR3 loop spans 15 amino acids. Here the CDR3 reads CASSSNGGALHEQYF. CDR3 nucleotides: TGTGCCAGCAGCTCTAACGGGGGGGCCCTGCACGAGCAGTACTTC.

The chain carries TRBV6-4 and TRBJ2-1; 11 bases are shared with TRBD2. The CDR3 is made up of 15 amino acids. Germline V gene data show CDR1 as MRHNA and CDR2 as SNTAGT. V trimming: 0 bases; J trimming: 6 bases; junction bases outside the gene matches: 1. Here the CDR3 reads CASSDSLAGANEQFF. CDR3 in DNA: TGTGCCAGCAGTGACTCACTAGCGGGAGCCAATGAGCAGTTCTTC.

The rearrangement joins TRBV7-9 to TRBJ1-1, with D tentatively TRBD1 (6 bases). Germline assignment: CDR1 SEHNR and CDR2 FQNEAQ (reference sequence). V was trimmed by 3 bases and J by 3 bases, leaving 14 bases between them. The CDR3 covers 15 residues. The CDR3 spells CASSLSGGRDTEAFF. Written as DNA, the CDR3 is TGTGCCAGCAGCTTGTCGGGGGGCCGGGACACTGAAGCTTTCTTT.

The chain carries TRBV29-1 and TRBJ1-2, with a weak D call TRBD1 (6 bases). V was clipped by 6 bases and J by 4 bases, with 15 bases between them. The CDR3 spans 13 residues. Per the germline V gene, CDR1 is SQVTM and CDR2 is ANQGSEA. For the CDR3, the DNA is TGCAGCGTCGACAGGTATCTTACCTATGGCTACACCTTC. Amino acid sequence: CSVDRYLTYGYTF.

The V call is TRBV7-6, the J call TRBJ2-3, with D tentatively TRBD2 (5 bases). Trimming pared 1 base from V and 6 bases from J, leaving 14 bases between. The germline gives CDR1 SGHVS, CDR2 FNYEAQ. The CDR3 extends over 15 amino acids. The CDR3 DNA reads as TGTGCCAGCAGCTTAGAGAAGCAATGGAGGGATACGCAGTATTTT. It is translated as CASSLEKQWRDTQYF. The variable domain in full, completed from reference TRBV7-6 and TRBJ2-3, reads GAGVSQSPRYKVTKRGQDVALRCDPISGHVSLYWYRQALGQGPEFLTYFNYEAQQDKSGLPNDRFSAERPEGSISTLTIQRTEQRDSAMYRCASSLEKQWRDTQYFGPGTRLTVL.

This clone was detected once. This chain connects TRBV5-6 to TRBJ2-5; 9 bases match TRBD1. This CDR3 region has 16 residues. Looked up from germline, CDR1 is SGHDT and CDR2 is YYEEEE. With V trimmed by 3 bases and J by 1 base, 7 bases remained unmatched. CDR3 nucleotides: TGTGCCAGCAGCTCCCTCCGGGACAGGGCCCAAGAGACCCAGTACTTC. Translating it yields CASSSLRDRAQETQYF. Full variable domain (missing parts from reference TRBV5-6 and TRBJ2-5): DAGVTQSPTHLIKTRGQQVTLRCSPKSGHDTVSWYQQALGQGPQFIFQYYEEEERQRGNFPDRFSGHQFPNYSSELNVNALLLGDSALYLCASSSLRDRAQETQYFGPGTRLLVL.